This T cell receptor (beta chain) was retrieved from a study of cytomegalovirus exposure and HLA in healthy donors. The primer mix had 60 Vbeta and 13 Jbeta primers. The protocol was immunoSEQ multiplex PCR, while the TCRdb copy is restricted to in-frame clones and leaves out a portion. The specimen's table records some 110,000 clones. Germline loops: CDR1 MNHNS, CDR2 SASEGT. The CDR3 totals 15 residues. Unmatched junction bases numbered 6, after V lost 1 base and J lost 4 bases. This rearrangement joins TRBV6-1 to TRBJ1-2; 7 bases match TRBD1. This clonotype was sampled from a man under 40 in good health and CMV-seronegative. The specimen was PBMCs. The CDR3 DNA sequence: TGTGCCAGCAGTGAAGGCAACCGGGACAGCTATGGCTACACCTTC. Translating it yields CASSEGNRDSYGYTF.